The rows below give T cell receptor beta chains drawn from one sample of a study of stem cell transplantation in POMP-related autoinflammatory disease. This table comes from immunoSEQ multiplex PCR, and its TCRdb copy is limited to in-frame clones, with some not included. Of tens of thousands of clones in the sample, approximately 90% were seen once. Sample: CD4+ T cells from PBMCs, taken after stem cell transplantation. The source of these receptors is a human patient with POMP-related autoinflammation and immune dysregulation (PRAID). The graft donor may be the source of some T cells. Both conserved end residues are part of each CDR3. A D gene is named only where the DNA matches it firmly. Clone size is not always given. Where it is, it says once, few, many or a class for expanded clones.

clone size,D gene,V gene,CDR3 length,J gene,CDR3 protein,CDR3 DNA
NA,NA,TRBV5-1,13,TRBJ2-1,CASRLGTYNEQFF,TGCGCCAGCCGCCTGGGGACCTACAATGAGCAGTTCTTC
once,NA,TRBV10-3,13,TRBJ1-4,CAIRGAGNEKLFF,TGTGCCATCAGGGGGGCAGGTAATGAAAAACTGTTTTTT
NA,TRBD1,TRBV18,15,TRBJ1-1,CASSPDRGSGTEAFF,TGTGCCAGCTCACCCGACAGGGGCTCGGGAACTGAAGCTTTCTTT
NA,NA,TRBV10-1,16,TRBJ2-3,CASSESQSDRTDTQYF,TGCGCCAGCAGTGAGTCGCAGTCCGACCGCACAGATACGCAGTATTTT
NA,NA,TRBV18,13,TRBJ2-3,CASFPGQSRTQYF,TGTGCCAGCTTCCCGGGACAATCTCGTACGCAGTATTTT
NA,NA,TRBV14,16,TRBJ1-1,CASSPRQMLLVSEAFF,TGTGCCAGCAGCCCGCGACAGATGCTCTTGGTGTCGGAAGCTTTCTTT
NA,NA,TRBV2,12,TRBJ2-7,CASSEVPVEQYF,TGTGCCAGCAGTGAGGTCCCAGTGGAGCAGTACTTC
NA,NA,TRBV7-9,13,TRBJ1-3,CASSFQWGNTIYF,TGTGCCAGCAGCTTCCAATGGGGAAACACCATATATTTT
NA,NA,TRBV14,17,TRBJ2-4,CASSQDGSGRAGNIQYF,TGTGCCAGCAGCCAAGACGGATCCGGCAGGGCCGGAAACATTCAGTACTTC
NA,TRBD2,TRBV7-9,19,TRBJ2-2,CASSYRRGLAGTNTGELFF,TGTGCCAGCAGCTACCGGAGGGGGTTAGCGGGGACGAACACCGGGGAGCTGTTTTTT
NA,NA,TRBV23-1,17,TRBJ1-5,CASSQWEGRKGNQPQHF,TGCGCCAGCAGTCAATGGGAGGGCAGGAAGGGAAATCAGCCCCAGCATTTT
NA,TRBD2,TRBV5-6,16,TRBJ2-3,CASSLALAGARDTQYF,TGTGCCAGCAGCTTGGCGCTAGCGGGGGCCAGGGATACGCAGTATTTT
NA,TRBD1,TRBV7-8,16,TRBJ1-5,CASYPTGDHSNQPQHF,TGTGCCAGCTACCCGACAGGGGACCATAGCAATCAGCCCCAGCATTTT
NA,NA,TRBV12-3/TRBV12-4,13,TRBJ2-1,CASSLTAYNEQFF,TGTGCCAGCAGTTTGACAGCTTACAATGAGCAGTTCTTC
NA,NA,TRBV5-1,14,TRBJ1-3,CASSFDMPGNTIYF,TGCGCCAGCAGCTTCGACATGCCCGGAAACACCATATATTTT
NA,NA,TRBV10-3,11,TRBJ1-2,CAISDLYGYTF,TGTGCCATCAGTGATCTGTATGGCTACACCTTC
NA,NA,TRBV28,15,TRBJ2-7,CASTPLWGSSYEQYF,TGTGCCAGCACCCCGTTGTGGGGCAGCTCCTACGAGCAGTACTTC
NA,TRBD2,TRBV5-1,14,TRBJ2-3,CASSLEGGADTQYF,TGCGCCAGCAGCTTGGAGGGAGGGGCAGATACGCAGTATTTT
NA,NA,TRBV6-1,11,TRBJ1-2,CASSYGNGYTF,TGTGCCAGCAGTTATGGGAATGGCTACACCTTC
NA,NA,TRBV2,14,TRBJ1-4,CASSEVAVDEKLFF,TGTGCCAGCAGTGAGGTGGCAGTAGATGAAAAACTGTTTTTT
NA,NA,TRBV6-6,16,TRBJ1-2,CASRGPWVGTSYGYTF,TGTGCCAGCAGAGGCCCCTGGGTGGGAACCAGCTATGGCTACACCTTC
NA,TRBD1,TRBV7-9,18,TRBJ1-3,CASSRRRGTGGSGNTIYF,TGTGCCAGCAGCCGCCGGCGGGGAACAGGGGGCTCTGGAAACACCATATATTTT
NA,TRBD2,TRBV7-2,15,TRBJ2-1,CASSLVGTSGRMQFF,TGTGCCAGCAGCTTAGTTGGGACTAGCGGGAGAATGCAGTTCTTC
NA,TRBD2,TRBV6-5,15,TRBJ2-7,CASSTLTSPSYEQYF,TGTGCCAGCAGTACCTTGACTAGCCCATCCTACGAGCAGTACTTC
NA,NA,TRBV29-1,15,TRBJ2-3,CSARDNYRPTDTQYF,TGCAGCGCCAGAGACAACTATCGTCCCACAGATACGCAGTATTTT
few,TRBD2,TRBV7-3,15,TRBJ2-2,CASRGEGLNTGELFF,TGTGCCAGCCGCGGGGAGGGTCTGAACACCGGGGAGCTGTTTTTT
NA,TRBD2,TRBV28,15,TRBJ2-7,CASRPPGLAGVGQYF,TGTGCCAGCAGGCCACCGGGACTAGCGGGAGTAGGGCAGTACTTC
NA,NA,TRBV5-1,14,TRBJ1-3,CASSLGSSGNTIYF,TGCGCCAGCAGCTTGGGTAGCTCTGGAAACACCATATATTTT
NA,NA,TRBV6-4,13,TRBJ1-3,CASRGRGGNTIYF,TGTGCCAGCAGAGGGAGGGGTGGAAACACCATATATTTT
NA,NA,TRBV28,16,TRBJ2-7,CASSWSPRQHSYEQYF,TGTGCCAGCAGTTGGTCGCCGAGACAGCACTCCTACGAGCAGTACTTC
once,TRBD1,TRBV19,17,TRBJ1-2,CASSSAPGQDANYGYTF,TGTGCCAGTAGTTCAGCCCCCGGACAGGATGCTAACTATGGCTACACCTTC
NA,NA,TRBV5-1,13,TRBJ2-3,CASSLAFLSTQYF,TGCGCCAGCAGCTTGGCCTTCCTGTCTACGCAGTATTTT
NA,TRBD1,TRBV27,14,TRBJ2-3,CASQTGGYTDTQYF,TGTGCCAGCCAGACAGGGGGATACACAGATACGCAGTATTTT
NA,NA,TRBV20-1,12,TRBJ2-3,CSASKRSDTQYF,TGCAGTGCTAGTAAAAGGTCAGATACGCAGTATTTT
NA,NA,TRBV11-3,13,TRBJ2-5,CASSAGNQETQYF,TGTGCCAGCAGTGCGGGGAACCAAGAGACCCAGTACTTC
once,NA,TRBV5-1,15,TRBJ2-1,CASSLVQGAYNEQFF,TGCGCCAGCAGCTTGGTCCAGGGAGCCTACAATGAGCAGTTCTTC
NA,NA,TRBV24-1,14,TRBJ2-3,CATSGGYSTDTQYF,TGTGCCACCAGCGGGGGTTATAGCACAGATACGCAGTATTTT
NA,NA,TRBV28,17,TRBJ1-1,CASSSPGTPLRDTEAFF,TGTGCCAGCAGTTCCCCCGGGACTCCTCTGAGAGACACTGAAGCTTTCTTT
NA,NA,TRBV2,15,TRBJ2-3,CASSEALGGTDTQYF,TGTGCCAGCAGTGAAGCTTTAGGGGGCACAGATACGCAGTATTTT
NA,NA,TRBV28,14,TRBJ1-2,CASTSNFLNYGYTF,TGTGCCAGCACCTCAAATTTCCTTAACTATGGCTACACCTTC
NA,NA,TRBV30,12,TRBJ1-5,CAWSVQGQPQHF,TGTGCCTGGAGTGTACAAGGTCAGCCCCAGCATTTT
NA,TRBD1,TRBV28,14,TRBJ1-2,CASRETGGFYGYTF,TGTGCCAGCAGGGAGACAGGGGGTTTCTATGGCTACACCTTC
few,NA,TRBV6-5,15,TRBJ2-5,CASSYSRAGQETQYF,TGTGCCAGCAGTTACTCGAGAGCAGGGCAAGAGACCCAGTACTTC
NA,NA,TRBV19,15,TRBJ1-5,CASNAALGRNQPQHF,TGTGCCAGTAACGCGGCCTTAGGTAGGAATCAGCCCCAGCATTTT
NA,TRBD1,TRBV18,15,TRBJ2-5,CASSLGTGAQETQYF,TGTGCCAGCTCACTAGGGACAGGGGCCCAAGAGACCCAGTACTTC
NA,NA,TRBV2,13,TRBJ1-1,CASNFQGGAEAFF,TGTGCCAGCAACTTCCAGGGCGGCGCTGAAGCTTTCTTT
once,TRBD2,TRBV28,17,TRBJ2-3,CASSLLAGVGETDTQYF,TGTGCCAGCAGTTTACTAGCGGGAGTAGGGGAGACAGATACGCAGTATTTT
NA,TRBD1,TRBV30,14,TRBJ1-5,CAWSVSGGAQPQHF,TGTGCCTGGAGTGTATCAGGGGGCGCTCAGCCCCAGCATTTT
NA,TRBD1,TRBV18,15,TRBJ1-5,CASSPARGNNQPQHF,TGTGCCAGCTCACCCGCCAGGGGGAACAATCAGCCCCAGCATTTT
NA,NA,TRBV7-9,15,TRBJ2-5,CASSLGYGPQETQYF,TGTGCCAGCAGCTTAGGGTATGGCCCCCAAGAGACCCAGTACTTC
NA,NA,TRBV5-4,14,TRBJ2-1,CASSFTGALGEQFF,TGTGCCAGCAGCTTTACGGGGGCGCTGGGTGAGCAGTTCTTC
NA,NA,TRBV20-1,10,TRBJ2-7,CSAGGYEQYF,TGCAGTGCGGGTGGGTACGAGCAGTACTTC
NA,TRBD1,TRBV27,15,TRBJ1-1,CASSLLGQGLYEAFF,TGTGCCAGCAGTTTATTGGGACAGGGACTATACGAAGCTTTCTTT
NA,TRBD2,TRBV2,15,TRBJ2-3,CASSYTSGATDTQYF,TGTGCCAGCAGTTACACTAGCGGGGCCACAGATACGCAGTATTTT
NA,NA,TRBV10-2,14,TRBJ2-7,CASTEGRDSYEQYF,TGCGCCAGCACGGAGGGTCGGGACTCCTACGAGCAGTACTTC